This TCR beta chain originates from a study of blood T cell repertoires in COVID-19. Study in general: COVID-19 samples from acute and convalescent phases originated in the United States, Italy and Spain. PBMCs, B-cell-depleted T cells, or T cells provided the cDNA or gDNA that made up the material.

Original data processing: The assay estimated nucleated cells by amplifying reference gene primers. The table came from immunoSEQ multiplex PCR; TCRdb's copy has only in-frame clones and leaves some out. V, J and clone size are taken as reported in that table, and D and trimming were inferred from the DNA itself. The sample shows about 340,000 clones, about 83% of them seen only once. CDR1 SGHTA and CDR2 FQGNSA come from the germline V gene. J lost 6 bases, V lost 1 base, and 8 bases had no gene match. This CDR3 comprises 16 residues. This clonotype originated in a man between 25 and 39 years old with active or convalescent COVID-19. The sample comprised peripheral blood. The chain combines TRBV7-2 with TRBJ1-5, with TRBD1 matching 8 bases. The DNA of the CDR3 is TGTGCCAGCAGCTTAGTGGGGCCAGGGGGCTTTCAGCCCCAGCATTTT. Protein: CASSLVGPGGFQPQHF.